The clone carrying this T cell receptor (beta chain) is judged large. Its target is not known. The QIAseq Immune Repertoire TCR panel built the libraries from around 15 ng of total RNA. TCRdb ran MiXCR on the reads and lists one entry per CDR3 protein. The sample contains about 140 distinct CDR3 sequences, 20% of which appear only once. Live CD3+CD8+TCRalphabeta+ cells were sorted into four subsets by PD-1 and/or TIGIT. The entry originates in a study of circulating CD8 cells and anti-PD-1 response in melanoma. Study-level points and caveats: Some patients were treatment-naive; others were previously treated. Only baseline and M1 samples entered the published repertoire comparisons. At M1, fewer than 8% of TRB clonotypes appeared in multiple subsets.

The sequenced sample was CD8+ T cells from PBMCs, obtained at baseline or after one month of anti-PD-1 therapy (not recorded which). This receptor was taken from a human donor with melanoma.

The CDR3 sequence: CASSSWTGQNQPQHF. CDR3 in DNA: TGTGCCAGCAGTTCGTGGACAGGGCAAAATCAGCCCCAGCATTTT. V and J are TRBV12-3 or TRBV12-4 and TRBJ1-5, with 8 bases aligning to TRBD1. The CDR3 extends over 15 amino acids. V trimming: 4 bases; J trimming: 4 bases; junction bases outside the gene matches: 6.